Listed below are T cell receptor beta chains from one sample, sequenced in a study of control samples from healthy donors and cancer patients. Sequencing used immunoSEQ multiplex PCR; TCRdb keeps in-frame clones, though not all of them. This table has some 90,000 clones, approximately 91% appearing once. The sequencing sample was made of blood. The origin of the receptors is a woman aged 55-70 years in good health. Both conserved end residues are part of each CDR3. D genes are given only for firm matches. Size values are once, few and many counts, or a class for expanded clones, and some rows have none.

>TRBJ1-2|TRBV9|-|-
TGTGCCAGCAGCGCTCGGGTTGTTGGAGATTTTAACTATGGCTACACCTTC
CASSARVVGDFNYGYTF
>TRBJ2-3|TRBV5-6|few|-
TGTGCCAGCAGCTTGGTTAACTTGTGGGAGACCACAGATACGCAGTATTTT
CASSLVNLWETTDTQYF
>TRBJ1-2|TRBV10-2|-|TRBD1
TGCGCCAGCAGTGATACGTCAGGGGGCCCCTATGGCTACACCTTC
CASSDTSGGPYGYTF
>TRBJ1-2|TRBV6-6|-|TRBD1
TGTGCCAGCAGAAGCCGGGACAGGGTACGGGGCTACACCTTC
CASRSRDRVRGYTF
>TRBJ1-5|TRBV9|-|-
TGTGCCAGCAGCGGTCGGGGGGCCCTCAATCAGCCCCAGCATTTT
CASSGRGALNQPQHF
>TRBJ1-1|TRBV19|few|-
TGTGCCAGTAACGGCCAGGATCACCACACTGAAGCTTTCTTT
CASNGQDHHTEAFF
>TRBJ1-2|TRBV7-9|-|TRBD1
TGTGCCAGCAGCGCAGGACGGACTGGGACAGCCTATGGCTACACCTTC
CASSAGRTGTAYGYTF
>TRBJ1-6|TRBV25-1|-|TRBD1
TGTGCCAGCAGTGGGAAACAGGGGCTGGGCTCACCCCTCCACTTT
CASSGKQGLGSPLHF
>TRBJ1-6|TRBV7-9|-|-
TGTGCCATCGAAGGGAATTCACCCCTCCACTTT
CAIEGNSPLHF
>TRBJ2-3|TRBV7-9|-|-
TGTGCCAGCAGCTTAGGGCGGGATACTAGCACAGATACGCAGTATTTT
CASSLGRDTSTDTQYF
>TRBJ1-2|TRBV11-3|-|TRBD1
TGTGCCAGCAGCTTAGAACAGGGGGCTAACTATGGCTACACCTTC
CASSLEQGANYGYTF
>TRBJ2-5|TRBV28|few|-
TGTGCCAGCAGTTCGGGCTGGGGGGAGGTGGACTCGGGTACCCAGTACTTC
CASSSGWGEVDSGTQYF
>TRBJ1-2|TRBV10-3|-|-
TGTGCCATCAGTGGGGGTAACGATGGCTACACCTTC
CAISGGNDGYTF
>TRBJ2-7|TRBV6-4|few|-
TGTGCCAGTCGCGTCGTCCACGAGCAGTACTTC
CASRVVHEQYF
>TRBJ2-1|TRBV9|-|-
TGTGCCAGCAGCGTGACACCCGGCGCTTACAATGAGCAGTTCTTC
CASSVTPGAYNEQFF
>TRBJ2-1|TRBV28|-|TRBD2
TGTGCCCCTAAGCGGGAGAGAGGGGATGAGCAGTTCTTC
CAPKRERGDEQFF
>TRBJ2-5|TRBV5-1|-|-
TGCGCCAGCAGCCCCGGACAGGAGGGGGAGACCCAGTACTTC
CASSPGQEGETQYF
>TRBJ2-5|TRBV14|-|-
TGTGCCAGCAGCCAAGAACTCGCGGGAAACGGGGAGACCCAGTACTTC
CASSQELAGNGETQYF
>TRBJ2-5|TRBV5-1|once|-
TGCGCCAGCAGCCCGACAGGTTACCAAGCACAAGAGACCCAGTACTTC
CASSPTGYQAQETQYF
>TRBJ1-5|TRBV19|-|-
TGTGCCAGTAGTCCGCGGGCCTCTCTTGACAATCAGCCCCAGCATTTT
CASSPRASLDNQPQHF
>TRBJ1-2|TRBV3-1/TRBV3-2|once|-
TGTGCCAGCAGCCAATCCGGGACACGGGTTGGCTACACCTTC
CASSQSGTRVGYTF
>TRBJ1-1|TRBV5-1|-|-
TGCGCCAGCAGCTTGGCCATTGGGGAAGGGTCCACTGAAGCTTTCTTT
CASSLAIGEGSTEAFF
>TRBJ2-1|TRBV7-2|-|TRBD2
TGTGCCAGCAGCCCTTACGCGGGAGCAGGGACCTACAATGAGCAGTTCTTC
CASSPYAGAGTYNEQFF
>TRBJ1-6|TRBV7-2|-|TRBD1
TGTGCCAGCAGCACCGGACAGGGAAGCTTAGGTTCACCCCTCCACTTT
CASSTGQGSLGSPLHF
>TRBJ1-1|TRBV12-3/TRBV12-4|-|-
TGTGCCAGCAGTTTTTCCGAAAACACTGAAGCTTTCTTT
CASSFSENTEAFF
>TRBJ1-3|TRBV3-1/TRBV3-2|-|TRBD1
TGTGCCAGCAGCCAAGAGGGGACAGCTGGAAACACCATATATTTT
CASSQEGTAGNTIYF
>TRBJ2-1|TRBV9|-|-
TGTGCCAGCAGCCTTGAGGGCTTCGCGGCCTACAATGAGCAGTTCTTC
CASSLEGFAAYNEQFF
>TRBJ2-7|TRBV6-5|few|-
TGTGCCAGCAGTATGGGGACCCTCTACGAGCAGTACTTC
CASSMGTLYEQYF
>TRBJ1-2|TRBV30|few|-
TGTGCCTGGAGGTCAATGGTCAACTATGGCTACACCTTC
CAWRSMVNYGYTF
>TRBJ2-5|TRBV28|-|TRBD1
TGTGCCAGCAGTTCACCGGGACAGGGAGAGACCCAGTACTTC
CASSSPGQGETQYF
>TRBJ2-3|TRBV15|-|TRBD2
TGTGCCACCAGCAGAGACCGAAGCGGGGCCGCAGATACGCAGTATTTT
CATSRDRSGAADTQYF
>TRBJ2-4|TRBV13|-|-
TGTGCCAGCAGGGCCCGAATAGCCAAAAACATTCAGTACTTC
CASRARIAKNIQYF
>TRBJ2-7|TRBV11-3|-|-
TGTGCCAGCAGCCTTCAGGGGAAGGACGAGCAGTACTTC
CASSLQGKDEQYF
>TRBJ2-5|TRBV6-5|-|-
TGTGCCAGCAAATTAAGCTTGCAAGAGACCCAGTACTTC
CASKLSLQETQYF
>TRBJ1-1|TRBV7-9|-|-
TGTGCCAGCAGCTTCACAGAGGGCACTGAAGCTTTCTTT
CASSFTEGTEAFF
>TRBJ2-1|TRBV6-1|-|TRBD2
TGTGCCAGCAGTGGCCCCCCCGGGACTAGCGGGAGAGACGAGCAGTTCTTC
CASSGPPGTSGRDEQFF
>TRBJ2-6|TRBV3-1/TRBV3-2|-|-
TGTGCCAGCAGCCTGCTTCCTGGGGGTCACAGCTCTGGGGCCAACGTCCTGACTTTC
CASSLLPGGHSSGANVLTF
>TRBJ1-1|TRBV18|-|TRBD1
TGTGCCAGCTCCGGACAGGTTTCCAATGTGAACACTGAAGCTTTCTTT
CASSGQVSNVNTEAFF
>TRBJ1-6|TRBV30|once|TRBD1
TGTGCCTGGAGCGGACAGGGGAATTCACCCCTCCACTTT
CAWSGQGNSPLHF